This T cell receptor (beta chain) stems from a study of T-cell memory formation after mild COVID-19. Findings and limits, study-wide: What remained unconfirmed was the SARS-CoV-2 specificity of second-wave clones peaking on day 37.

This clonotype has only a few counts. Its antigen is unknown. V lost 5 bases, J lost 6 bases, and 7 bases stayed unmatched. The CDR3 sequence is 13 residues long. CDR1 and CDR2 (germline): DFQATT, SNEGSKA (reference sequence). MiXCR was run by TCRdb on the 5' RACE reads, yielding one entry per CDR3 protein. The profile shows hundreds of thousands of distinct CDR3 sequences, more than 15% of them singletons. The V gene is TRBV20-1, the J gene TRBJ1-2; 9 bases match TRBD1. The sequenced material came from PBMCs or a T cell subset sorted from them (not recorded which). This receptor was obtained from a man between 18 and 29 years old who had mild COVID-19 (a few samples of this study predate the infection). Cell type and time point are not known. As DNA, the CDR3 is TGCAGTGCTGGACTATGGACAGGGGATGGCTACACCTTC. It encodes CSAGLWTGDGYTF.